This TCR beta chain was retrieved from a study of CD4 and CD8 cells across lung adenocarcinoma regions. Germline CDR1 is MGHRA and CDR2 is YSYEKL. The CDR3 consists of 15 residues. In TCRdb, the PCR reads were re-called with MiXCR into one record per CDR3 protein. The sample contains some 11,000 distinct CDR3 sequences, 59% of which appear only once. The V call is TRBV4-1, the J call TRBJ2-3, with D tentatively TRBD1 or TRBD2 (6 bases each). The DNA end favors TRBJ2-5, so the J call may be wrong. The source of this sequence is a male donor with lung adenocarcinoma. The CD4 and CD8 labels of this study may be unreliable. The specimen was CD8+ T cells from the margin of a lung tumor. In DNA form, the CDR3 reads TGCGCCGGGGGCCACGGGGGCCGTGACACAGAGACCCAGTACTTC. Amino acids: CAGGHGGRDTETQYF.